Listed here are 27 T cell receptor beta chains from one sample, sequenced in a study of beta chain features in type 1 diabetes. The investigators reverse transcribed all of the isolated RNA, so they sequenced expressed TCRB transcripts. TCRdb keeps only in-frame clones here, not all; method: immunoSEQ multiplex PCR. The table lists about 240,000 clones, about 26% of them singletons, with roughly 4% in the top ten. The sample consisted of central memory CD4+ T cells from blood. Receptor source: a man aged 25-45 years in good health.

The rearrangement joins TRBV14 to TRBJ2-4, with D unclear. CDR1 and CDR2 from the germline V gene are SGHDN and FVKESK. The CDR3 spans 16 residues. The V and J ends lost 1 base and 4 bases respectively, with 14 bases between them. The CDR3 DNA reads TGTGCCAGCAGCCAAGTTCGGGCTCCGGGTAAAAACATTCAGTACTTC. The encoded protein is CASSQVRAPGKNIQYF. Looking up the rest from reference TRBV14 and TRBJ2-4 gives the full variable domain: EAGVTQFPSHSVIEKGQTVTLRCDPISGHDNLYWYRRVMGKEIKFLLHFVKESKQDESGMPNNRFLAERTGGTYSTLKVQPAELEDSGVYFCASSQVRAPGKNIQYFGAGTRLSVL.

This sequence joins TRBV29-1 and TRBJ1-2; D gene ambiguous. Germline CDR1 and CDR2: SQVTM and ANQGSEA. V lost 6 bases and J lost 4, with 9 bases in between. The CDR3 runs to 11 residues. CDR3 protein: CSVPRIYGYTF. DNA of the CDR3: TGCAGCGTACCACGGATCTATGGCTACACCTTC.

This clone was recorded only once. The gene calls are TRBV4-1 and TRBJ2-4, with D tentatively TRBD1 (7 bases). With 0 bases removed from V and 5 bases from J, the gap between germline ends came to 17 bases. The CDR3 extends over 17 amino acids. Germline CDR1 reads MGHRA; CDR2 reads YSYEKL. CDR3 in amino acids: CASSQERMEGAQNIQYF. CDR3 coding DNA: TGCGCCAGCAGCCAAGAAAGGATGGAGGGGGCCCAAAACATTCAGTACTTC.

This chain connects TRBV30 to TRBJ2-7, with D possibly being TRBD2 (5 bases). Looked up from germline, CDR1 is GTSNPN and CDR2 is SVGIG (reference sequence). The length of the CDR3 is 14 residues. V gave up 2 bases and J gave up 3 bases, with 14 bases separating them. DNA of the CDR3: TGTGCCTGGAGTCTAGGGAGTCGGTACTACGAGCAGTACTTC. Translated, it gives CAWSLGSRYYEQYF.

This clone was seen a few times. V gene TRBV25-1 combines with J gene TRBJ1-1, with D unclear. Trimming took 3 bases from V and 6 from J, leaving 11 bases between them. Germline V lookup: CDR1 MGHDK, CDR2 SYGVNS. The CDR3 spans 13 residues. DNA of the CDR3: TGTGCCAGCAGTGAGCCGGGGTCCCCTGAAGCTTTCTTT. This encodes CASSEPGSPEAFF. Filled out from reference TRBV25-1 and TRBJ1-1, the complete variable domain reads EADIYQTPRYLVIGTGKKITLECSQTMGHDKMYWYQQDPGMELHLIHYSYGVNSTEKGDLSSESTVSRIRTEHFPLTLESARPSHTSQYLCASSEPGSPEAFFGQGTRLTVV.

The rearrangement links TRBV20-1 to TRBJ2-5, with 7 bases aligning to TRBD2. The germline CDR1 and CDR2 sequences are DFQATT and SNEGSKA (reference sequence). The CDR3 sequence is 11 residues long. Losses at the gene ends were 3 bases for V and 10 bases for J; bases not matched to a gene: 5. Here the CDR3 DNA reads TGCAGTGCTAGTCAGGGCGGGGGCCAGTACTTC. Residues: CSASQGGGQYF.

This clone was counted only a few times. This specimen includes other DNA sequences encoding the same CDR3. The chain links TRBV7-2 to TRBJ2-3; tentative D call: TRBD1 (5 bases). The V end lost 0 bases, the J end lost 1 base, and 8 bases lay between the germline ends. Germline V gives CDR1 SGHTA, CDR2 FQGNSA. The CDR3 is made up of 15 amino acids. In nucleotides, the CDR3 is TGTGCCAGCAGCTTAGCAGGGGCCGGCACAGATACGCAGTATTTT. It is translated as CASSLAGAGTDTQYF.

V gene TRBV7-2 combines with J gene TRBJ2-7; D is unclear. V was pared by 1 base and J by 0 bases, with 7 bases between. Germline CDR1 is SGHTA and CDR2 is FQGNSA. CDR3 length: 14 amino acids. Written as DNA, the CDR3 is TGTGCCAGCAGCTTAGAGGGCGGCTCCTACGAGCAGTACTTC. Translating it yields CASSLEGGSYEQYF. The full variable domain, its missing parts supplied by reference TRBV7-2 and TRBJ2-7, is GAGVSQSPSNKVTEKGKDVELRCDPISGHTALYWYRQSLGQGLEFLIYFQGNSAPDKSGLPSDRFSAERTGGSVSTLTIQRTQQEDSAVYLCASSLEGGSYEQYFGPGTRLTVT.

This clone was recorded at least ten times. V is TRBV5-4 and J is TRBJ2-1; the match to TRBD1 covers 9 bases. CDR3 length: 15 amino acids. The junction had 10 bases not matched to a gene; V was cut back by 5 bases and J by 7 bases. Germline V lookup: CDR1 SGHNT, CDR2 YYREEE (reference sequence). In DNA, the CDR3 is TGTGCCAGCAGTCCTCCGGGACAGGGTAAGAATGAGCAGTTCTTC. This codes for CASSPPGQGKNEQFF.

This clone was seen only a few times. V usage is TRBV11-2 and J usage is TRBJ1-6, with D unclear. The CDR3 is made up of 15 amino acids. Germline assignment: CDR1 SGHAT and CDR2 FQNNGV. V was trimmed by 0 bases and J by 10 bases, leaving 13 bases between them. The CDR3 nucleotides read TGTGCCAGCAGCTTAGAGCCCGCAGCGGTCTCACCCCTCCACTTT. As protein: CASSLEPAAVSPLHF. Drawing the rest from reference TRBV11-2 and TRBJ1-6, the complete variable domain is EAGVAQSPRYKIIEKRQSVAFWCNPISGHATLYWYQQILGQGPKLLIQFQNNGVVDDSQLPKDRFSAERLKGVDSTLKIQPAKLEDSAVYLCASSLEPAAVSPLHFGNGTRLTVT.

V and J are TRBV30 and TRBJ2-7, with TRBD2 as a possible D gene (5 bases). The germline V gene encodes CDR1 GTSNPN and CDR2 SVGIG (reference sequence). CDR3 length: 13 amino acids. V was cut by 1 base and J by 7 bases, with 14 bases left in between. CDR3 in amino acids: CAWSATRSGEQYF. For the CDR3, the DNA is TGTGCCTGGAGTGCCACCCGGTCGGGAGAGCAGTACTTC. Combining the CDR3 with reference TRBV30 and TRBJ2-7 gives the whole variable domain SQTIHQWPATLVQPVGSPLSLECTVEGTSNPNLYWYRQAAGRGLQLLFYSVGIGQISSEVPQNLSASRPQDRQFILSSKKLLLSDSGFYLCAWSATRSGEQYFGPGTRLTVT.

The V and J genes are TRBV2 and TRBJ1-6, with 8 positions matching TRBD1. This CDR3 has 14 amino acids. V gave up 6 bases and J gave up 10 bases; unmatched junction bases: 8. Germline V gene sequence: CDR1 SNHLY, CDR2 FYNNEI. The DNA of the CDR3 is TGTGCCAGCAGCGTTACAGGGGGTGAATCACCCCTCCACTTT. It translates to CASSVTGGESPLHF.

This sequence joins TRBV7-2 and TRBJ2-1; perhaps TRBD2 as D (5 bases). Germline assignment: CDR1 SGHTA and CDR2 FQGNSA. The V end was cut by 6 bases, the J end by 0 bases, with 15 bases between. CDR3 size: 16 residues. The DNA of the CDR3 is TGTGCCAGCAGTTCGAATACGGGGAGCTCCTACAATGAGCAGTTCTTC. Translated, it gives CASSSNTGSSYNEQFF.

V and J are TRBV2 and TRBJ1-6; D remains ambiguous. The ends were cut back, 5 bases at V and 3 bases at J, with 5 bases in the middle. The CDR3 is made up of 13 amino acids. CDR1 SNHLY and CDR2 FYNNEI come from the germline V gene. CDR3 region: CASSRGYNSPLHF. The CDR3 region has the DNA TGTGCCAGCAGTCGGGGCTATAATTCACCCCTCCACTTT.

The chain combines TRBV6-6 with TRBJ2-3, with a possible D match to TRBD2 (7 bases). The CDR3 sequence is 13 residues long. V lost 6 bases and J 6 bases, leaving 13 bases between the germline ends. The germline V gene encodes CDR1 MNHNY and CDR2 SVGAGI (reference sequence). The CDR3 sequence is CASRGGGEDTQYF. The CDR3 DNA follows: TGTGCCAGCAGAGGAGGGGGGGAGGATACGCAGTATTTT.

This clone was picked up a small number of times. This chain uses TRBV5-1 with TRBJ1-1, with D possibly TRBD1 on 5 matching bases. CDR3 length: 14 amino acids. Germline V gene sequence: CDR1 SGHRS, CDR2 YFSETQ. V gave up 0 bases and J gave up 1 base, with 7 bases separating them. The CDR3, as DNA: TGCGCCAGCAGCTTGGACGGGGCGAACACTGAAGCTTTCTTT. Amino acid sequence: CASSLDGANTEAFF.

The V and J genes are TRBV7-8 and TRBJ1-1; D is uncertain. The CDR3 runs to 14 residues. The germline CDR1 and CDR2 sequences are SGHVS and FQNEAQ. The V and J ends lost 11 bases and 0 bases respectively, with 16 bases between them. The CDR3 reads CAAKQSPMNTEAFF. The CDR3 DNA sequence: TGTGCCGCTAAACAGTCCCCGATGAACACTGAAGCTTTCTTT.

This chain connects TRBV5-1 to TRBJ1-1, with D unclear. Germline V CDR1 and CDR2: SGHRS, YFSETQ. V gave up 0 bases and J gave up 3 bases, with 6 bases separating them. The CDR3 totals 13 residues. The CDR3 sequence: CASSLVGDTEAFF. CDR3 bases: TGCGCCAGCAGCTTGGTTGGCGACACTGAAGCTTTCTTT.

The gene calls are TRBV21-1 and TRBJ1-6; TRBD1 is the table's D call and was not checked against the DNA. TRBV21-1 is a pseudogene segment. The CDR3 has 15 residues. In nucleotides, the CDR3 is TGTGCCAGCAGCAGGACAGGGGGAAATAATTCACCCCTCCACTTT. This sequence encodes CASSRTGGNNSPLHF.

A single count supports this clone. The gene calls are TRBV11-2 and TRBJ1-1; D is unclear. Germline CDR1 SGHAT, CDR2 FQNNGV. This CDR3 comprises 13 residues. V lost 6 bases and J 7 bases, leaving 15 bases between the germline ends. The CDR3 DNA sequence: TGTGCCAGCAGTCCCCGAGGTGAAGATGAAGCTTTCTTT. It yields the protein CASSPRGEDEAFF.

The V and J genes are TRBV7-9 and TRBJ2-1; a weak D match, TRBD1 (5 bases). Germline values: CDR1 SEHNR, CDR2 FQNEAQ (reference sequence). Trimming shortened V by 7 bases and J by 7 bases, and 23 bases separated the two germline ends. This CDR3 comprises 16 residues. The CDR3: CASTNGQNHYENEQFF. The CDR3, as DNA: TGTGCCAGCACCAATGGACAAAACCACTACGAAAATGAGCAGTTCTTC.

The sample holds a few counts of this clone. The V call is TRBV29-1, the J call TRBJ1-2; D call uncertain. This CDR3 region has 12 residues. The V gene lost 5 bases and the J gene lost 5 bases, with 12 bases spanning the gap. Germline values: CDR1 SQVTM, CDR2 ANQGSEA. The CDR3 reads CSVTEDRYGYTF. The CDR3 DNA sequence: TGCAGCGTTACTGAGGACCGATATGGCTACACCTTC.

This clone was recorded a few times. The rearrangement joins TRBV7-7 to TRBJ2-7, with 7 nucleotides matching TRBD1. V lost 5 bases to trimming and J lost 9 bases; unmatched junction nucleotides: 10. Looked up from germline, CDR1 is SSHAT and CDR2 is FNYEAQ (reference sequence). The CDR3 runs to 13 residues. CDR3 in amino acids: CASSLEEGALQYF. The CDR3 nucleotides are TGTGCCAGCAGCCTAGAAGAGGGGGCTTTGCAGTACTTC.

This clone was observed a few times. The CDR3 here is CASSLVLSGRFNEQFF. CDR3 nucleotides: TGTGCCAGCAGCTTAGTTCTTAGCGGGAGGTTCAATGAGCAGTTCTTC. J is TRBJ2-1 and V is TRBV7-2; 10 bases map to TRBD2. Germline CDR1 SGHTA, CDR2 FQGNSA. The CDR3 sequence is 16 residues long. Trimming cost V 1 base and J 6 bases; bases outside gene matches: 6.

This clone came up a few times. The chain joins TRBV7-7 to TRBJ2-1; 11 bases fit TRBD2. The CDR3 is 17 amino acids. Germline values: CDR1 SSHAT, CDR2 FNYEAQ (reference sequence). The trim removed 5 bases at V and 1 base at J, leaving 7 bases unmatched. This chain's CDR3 is CASSQGGLAASYNEQFF. The CDR3 DNA is TGTGCCAGCAGCCAGGGGGGACTAGCGGCGTCCTACAATGAGCAGTTCTTC.

This clone has a count of ten or more. The sample has other DNA sequences that encode this CDR3 too. The V and J genes are TRBV18 and TRBJ1-2; TRBD1 is a possible D gene (5 bases). This CDR3 is 13 amino acids long. Trimming pared 3 bases from V and 3 bases from J, leaving 8 bases between. CDR1 KGHSH and CDR2 LQKENI come from the germline V gene. CDR3 bases: TGTGCCAGCTCACCGGTAGGGGACTATGGCTACACCTTC. It is translated as CASSPVGDYGYTF.

The chain joins TRBV4-2 to TRBJ1-2, with TRBD1 matching over 12 bases. The CDR3 is 15 amino acids. The germline V gene encodes CDR1 LGHNA and CDR2 YNFKEQ. Trimming removed 0 bases from V and 8 bases from J; junction bases left unmatched: 4. Here the CDR3 reads CASSQEWDRGRGYTF. The CDR3 region has the DNA TGTGCCAGCAGCCAAGAATGGGACAGGGGGCGAGGCTACACCTTC.